The 6 T cell receptor beta chains listed next were all sequenced from one sample in a study of control samples from healthy donors and cancer patients. Here immunoSEQ multiplex PCR was the method, and the copy in TCRdb shows in-frame clones only, minus some. The table has 260,000 or so clones, 82% seen once; the top ten hold roughly 15%. Sequencing was done on a sample of PBMCs. The receptors here all came from an older woman with lung cancer.

The table lists this clone with a few counts. The V and J genes are TRBV5-1 and TRBJ1-5; possible D gene TRBD1, 6 bases. The CDR3 totals 15 residues. With 2 bases removed from V and 5 bases from J, the gap between germline ends came to 14 bases. Germline values: CDR1 SGHRS, CDR2 YFSETQ. CDR3 loop: CASSLSRGADQPQHF. The CDR3 nucleotides read TGCGCCAGCAGCTTATCCAGGGGCGCGGATCAGCCCCAGCATTTT.

The rearrangement joins TRBV19 to TRBJ1-2; no definite D call. The germline V gene encodes CDR1 LNHDA and CDR2 SQIVND (reference sequence). Trimming cost V 6 bases and J 2 bases, with 10 bases left between them. This CDR3 has 13 amino acids. CDR3 sequence: CASSLGSNYGYTF. The DNA of the CDR3 is TGTGCCAGTAGCCTAGGGTCGAACTATGGCTACACCTTC.

This chain uses TRBV5-4 with TRBJ1-4, with D perhaps TRBD1 (5 bases). The V gene's germline CDR1 is SGHNT and CDR2 YYREEE (reference sequence). This CDR3 comprises 16 residues. V was pared by 8 bases and J by 0 bases, with 17 bases between. The CDR3 coding sequence is TGTGCCAGTCACAGTGGGGGAGGCTCAACTAATGAAAAACTGTTTTTT. Encoded protein: CASHSGGGSTNEKLFF. Full variable domain (missing parts from reference TRBV5-4 and TRBJ1-4): ETGVTQSPTHLIKTRGQQVTLRCSSQSGHNTVSWYQQALGQGPQFIFQYYREEENGRGNFPPRFSGLQFPNYSSELNVNALELDDSALYLCASHSGGGSTNEKLFFGSGTQLSVL.

J is TRBJ1-2 and V is TRBV28; no clear D gene. Looked up from germline, CDR1 is MDHEN and CDR2 is SYDVKM. CDR3 length: 13 amino acids. Between the trimmed V and J ends, which lost 6 bases and 8 bases, there was a span of 16 bases. The CDR3 reads CASSVALRRGYTF. The CDR3 DNA reads as TGTGCCAGCAGCGTAGCCCTCCGGAGGGGCTACACCTTC.

The V and J genes are TRBV5-6 and TRBJ1-4; D possibly corresponds to TRBD1 (6 bases). This CDR3 has 16 residues. The germline V and J ends were trimmed by 4 bases and 2 bases, with 15 bases remaining between them. Germline CDR1 reads SGHDT; CDR2 reads YYEEEE. The CDR3, as DNA: TGTGCCAGCAGCGCCGGGACAAGGCCCACTAATGAAAAACTGTTTTTT. It is translated as CASSAGTRPTNEKLFF.

This sequence joins TRBV5-1 and TRBJ1-2; TRBD1 is a possible D gene (6 bases). The CDR3 contains 16 residues. Germline V gene data show CDR1 as SGHRS and CDR2 as YFSETQ. The germline V and J ends were trimmed by 0 bases and 7 bases, with 19 bases remaining between them. CDR3 nucleotide sequence: TGCGCCAGCAGCTTGGGAGGGCCGGGGGGCTGGAGTGGCTACACCTTC. Protein sequence: CASSLGGPGGWSGYTF.